This T cell receptor beta chain was observed in a study of shared clonotypes between healthy human individuals. The authors' processing: ImmunoSEQ supplied junction-only sequences lacking quality scores, so filtering was different. TCRdb's copy holds only in-frame clones and misses some; the assay was immunoSEQ multiplex PCR. V, J and clone size derive from that table, while D and trimming were established from the DNA sequence. In the table there are some 1.4 million clones, roughly 97% of which are singletons. Germline CDR1 KGHSH, CDR2 LQKENI. The CDR3 is 15 residues long. Trimming took 3 bases from V and 3 from J, leaving 14 bases between them. General study results and limits: The study found approximately 5% of naive CD4 clonotypes shared across a few donors.

As concerns this clone: The antigen is undetermined.

Sequencing was performed on naive CD4+ T cells sorted from blood. Subset of the sample: CD45RA+ positively selected. The receptor comes from a man aged 30-40 years in good health. The V gene is TRBV18, the J gene TRBJ1-1, with D maybe TRBD1 (6 bases). CDR3 protein: CASSPFGGRDTEAFF. CDR3 coding DNA: TGTGCCAGCTCACCGTTTGGGGGGCGTGACACTGAAGCTTTCTTT.